These T cell receptor beta chains were read from a single sample in a study of monozygotic twins with inflammatory bowel disease. TCRdb re-called the 5' RACE reads; every CDR3 protein appears as one record, without DNA. The sample totals 400,000 to 500,000 distinct CDR3 sequences. The specimen was blood. These receptors all stem from a human donor with ulcerative colitis or Crohn's disease, or a healthy co-twin of an affected twin (not recorded which). CDR3s include the opening cysteine and the closing phenylalanine or tryptophan.

TRBJ1-2	TRBV9	CASSVTGTGPYGYTF
TRBJ2-3	TRBV5-1	CASREQGWSTDTQYF
TRBJ2-3	TRBV3-1	CASSHGVSGNPSTDTQYF
TRBJ2-7	TRBV4-3	CASSHASGAGYEQYF
TRBJ2-6	TRBV20-1	CSARDFGQGSSGANVLTF
TRBJ2-3	TRBV6-5	CASTLGDTQYF
TRBJ1-1	TRBV7-9	CASRLRENTEAFF
TRBJ2-3	TRBV20-1	CSARARGGFRTDTQYF
TRBJ1-3	TRBV20-1	CSAFPVTGENTIYF
TRBJ1-4	TRBV6-1	CASSEARTSNEKLFF
TRBJ1-1	TRBV29-1	CSVGTGRNTEAFF
TRBJ1-5	TRBV2	CASSEGRQSNQPQHF
TRBJ2-5	TRBV4-2	CASSQGGDRETQYF
TRBJ1-3	TRBV14	CASSQRTGAGNTIYF
TRBJ2-2	TRBV11-2	CASGGNSGTGELFF
TRBJ1-1	TRBV5-1	CASSFSSPTGEAFF
TRBJ2-3	TRBV28	CASSLAWRDTQYF
TRBJ1-4	TRBV9	CASSVGVEDRGEKLFF
TRBJ2-1	TRBV7-2	CASSLEWLAGRNEQFF
TRBJ2-1	TRBV10-2	CASSADRNLNEQFF
TRBJ2-1	TRBV9	CASSLGLLYNEQFF
TRBJ2-3	TRBV4-3	CASSQGRGGTDTQYF
TRBJ2-3	TRBV28	CASSLQGFTDTQYF
TRBJ2-3	TRBV2	CASRLPSGRIDTQYF
TRBJ2-7	TRBV7-2	CASSGGRDRGTYEQYF
TRBJ2-4	TRBV5-1	CASSGSGAKNIQYF
TRBJ2-3	TRBV2	CASSGTLASALGGTQYF
TRBJ2-7	TRBV20-1	CSALAGVYEQYF
TRBJ1-3	TRBV18	CASSPISATGNTIYF
TRBJ2-7	TRBV9	CASSVGAGAYEQYF
TRBJ2-7	TRBV3-1	CASSRSTSPSYEQYF
TRBJ1-4	TRBV5-8	CASSPSGSLEKLFF
TRBJ1-6	TRBV5-4	CASSLRGVVNSPLHF
TRBJ2-2	TRBV7-9	CASSLGLAGPLGLFF
TRBJ2-7	TRBV3-1	CASSHSSGRHYEQYF
TRBJ2-2	TRBV6-5	CASSYDRTGELFF
TRBJ2-1	TRBV7-2	CASSLFTRSYNEQFF
TRBJ1-3	TRBV11-2	CASSLSGQGGNTIYF
TRBJ2-1	TRBV6-2/TRBV6-3	CASRTTGTGAYNEQFF
TRBJ1-1	TRBV29-1	CSVVDRVSGAFF
TRBJ1-1	TRBV11-2	CASSLHGGRTEAFF